This section outlines one T cell receptor (beta chain) sequence together with its context. The source of the sample is a study of shared clonotypes between healthy human individuals. Only Caucasian adults living in Nashville, Tennessee served as donors. Losses at the gene ends were 4 bases for V and 5 bases for J; bases not matched to a gene: 5. Per the germline V gene, CDR1 is SQVTM and CDR2 is ANQGSEA. This CDR3 has 14 residues. Only in-frame clones appear in the TCRdb table, and some are missing; sequencing was by immunoSEQ multiplex PCR. The data hold about 710,000 clones, with 72% observed a single time.

The chain carries TRBV29-1 and TRBJ2-1, with TRBD2 identical over 10 bases. Sample: memory CD4+ T cells sorted from blood. Subset meaning: CD45RA-negative fraction. The clonotype was recovered from a woman aged 25 to 39 in good health. CDR3 DNA sequence: TGCAGCGTTGCGGGGACTAGCGTTGACAATGAGCAGTTCTTC. Its translation: CSVAGTSVDNEQFF.